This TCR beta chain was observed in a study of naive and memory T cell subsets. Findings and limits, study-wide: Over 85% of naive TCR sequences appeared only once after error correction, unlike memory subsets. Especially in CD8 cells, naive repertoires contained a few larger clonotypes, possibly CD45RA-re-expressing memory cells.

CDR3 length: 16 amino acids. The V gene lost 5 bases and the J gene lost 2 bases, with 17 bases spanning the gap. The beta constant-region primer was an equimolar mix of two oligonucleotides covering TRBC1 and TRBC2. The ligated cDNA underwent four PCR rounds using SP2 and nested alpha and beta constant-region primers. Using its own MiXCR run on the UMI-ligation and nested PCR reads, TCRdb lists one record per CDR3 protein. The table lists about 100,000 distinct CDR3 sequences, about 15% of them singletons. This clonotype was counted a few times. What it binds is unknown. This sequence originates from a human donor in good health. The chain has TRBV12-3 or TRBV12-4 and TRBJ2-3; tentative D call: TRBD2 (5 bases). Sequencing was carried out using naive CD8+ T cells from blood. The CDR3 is CASSDGLGETTDTQYF. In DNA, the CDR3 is TGTGCCAGCAGTGACGGACTGGGCGAGACCACAGATACGCAGTATTTT.